Sequencing of this T cell receptor (beta chain) was carried out in a study of T cells in tumors after PD-1 blockade. Here immunoSEQ multiplex PCR was the method, and the copy in TCRdb shows in-frame clones only, minus some. The sample holds approximately 6,100 clones, 82% seen once. Germline values: CDR1 MNHNS, CDR2 SASEGT. This CDR3 has 15 residues. Unmatched junction bases numbered 4, after V lost 3 bases and J lost 1 base. The sequence derives from a human donor with advanced basal cell or squamous cell carcinoma (not recorded which). The chain combines TRBV6-1 with TRBJ2-5; 8 bases fit TRBD1. Sample: PBMCs, taken after anti-PD-1 therapy. The CDR3 protein is CASSDGQGFQETQYF. The CDR3 region has the DNA TGTGCCAGCAGTGATGGACAGGGTTTCCAAGAGACCCAGTACTTC.